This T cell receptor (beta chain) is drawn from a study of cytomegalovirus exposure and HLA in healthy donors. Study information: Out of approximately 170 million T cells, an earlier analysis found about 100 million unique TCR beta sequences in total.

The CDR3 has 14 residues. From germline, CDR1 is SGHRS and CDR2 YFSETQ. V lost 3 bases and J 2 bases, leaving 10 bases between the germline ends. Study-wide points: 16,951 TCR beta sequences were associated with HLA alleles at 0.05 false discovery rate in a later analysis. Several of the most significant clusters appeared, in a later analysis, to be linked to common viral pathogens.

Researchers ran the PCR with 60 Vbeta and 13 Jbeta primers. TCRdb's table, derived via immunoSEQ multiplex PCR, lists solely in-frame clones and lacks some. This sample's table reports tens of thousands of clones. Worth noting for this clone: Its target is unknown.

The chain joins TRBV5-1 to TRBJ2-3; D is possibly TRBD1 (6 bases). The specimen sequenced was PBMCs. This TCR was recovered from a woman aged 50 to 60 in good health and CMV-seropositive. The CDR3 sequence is CASSWGRPTDTQYF. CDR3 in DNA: TGCGCCAGCAGCTGGGGGCGGCCCACAGATACGCAGTATTTT.